This paragraph covers one TCR beta chain sequence. Antigen specificity is unknown. The data were produced by immunoSEQ multiplex PCR, yet TCRdb's version contains in-frame clones alone and is incomplete. Here the sample spans over a million clones, approximately 80% being singletons. This record belongs to a study of shared clonotypes between healthy human individuals. Study-wide results and limits: With several donors compared, around 5% of naive CD4 clonotypes were shared.

Sequenced sample: memory CD4+ T cells from PBMCs. The subset is: CD45RA-negative fraction. This TCR derives from a man younger than 35 in good health. Some clones in this sample may be carry-over from other donors' samples.

The CDR3 sequence is CASSLSGAGETQYF. In DNA form, the CDR3 reads TGTGCCAGCAGCTTATCAGGGGCCGGGGAGACCCAGTACTTC. The chain is built from TRBV5-6 and TRBJ2-5, with D tentatively TRBD1 (6 bases). The V gene lost 2 bases and the J gene lost 5 bases, with 13 bases spanning the gap. The germline CDR1 and CDR2 sequences are SGHDT and YYEEEE. The length of the CDR3 is 14 residues.